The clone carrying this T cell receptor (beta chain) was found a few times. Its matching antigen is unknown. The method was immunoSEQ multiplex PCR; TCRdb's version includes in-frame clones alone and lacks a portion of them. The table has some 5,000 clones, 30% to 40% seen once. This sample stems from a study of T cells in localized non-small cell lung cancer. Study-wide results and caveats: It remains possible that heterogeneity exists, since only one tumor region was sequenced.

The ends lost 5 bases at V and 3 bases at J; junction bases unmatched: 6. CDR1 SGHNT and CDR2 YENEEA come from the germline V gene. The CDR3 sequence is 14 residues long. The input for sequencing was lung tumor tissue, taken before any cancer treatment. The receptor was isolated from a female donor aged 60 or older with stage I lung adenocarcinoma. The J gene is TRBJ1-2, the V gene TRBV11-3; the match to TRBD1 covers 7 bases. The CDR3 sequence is CASSPQQGDYGYTF. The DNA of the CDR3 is TGTGCCAGCAGCCCCCAGCAGGGGGACTATGGCTACACCTTC.